The 11 T cell receptor beta chains reported below all come from one sample, sequenced in a study of blood T cell repertoires in COVID-19 (dated by TCRdb to the early 2020s). The library was prepared using the immunoSEQ multiplex PCR assay. TCRdb obtained this table from immuneACCESS and retained in-frame rearrangements with V and J assigned. These tables miss some clones; where compared with another copy, unresolved V genes account for less than half of the shortfall, and the remainder is unexplained. This sample gives some 300,000 clones in total; approximately 90% of them show up just once. The biggest ten clones account for over 2% of the sample. The sequenced sample was PBMCs or T cells enriched from blood (not recorded which). The receptors originated from an older woman in a cohort exposed to, infected with or recovered from COVID-19 (not recorded which).

This chain connects TRBV19 to TRBJ2-7, with D tentatively TRBD1 (5 bases). The germline V gene encodes CDR1 LNHDA and CDR2 SQIVND (reference sequence). The CDR3 spans 13 residues. Trimming left V 3 bases short and J 0 bases short, with 6 bases between. The CDR3 bases are TGTGCCAGTAGTATTCAGGGCTCCTACGAGCAGTACTTC. Translating it yields CASSIQGSYEQYF.

This clone occurred once. The genes are TRBV19 and TRBJ1-1; 7 nucleotides line up with TRBD1. Looked up from germline, CDR1 is LNHDA and CDR2 is SQIVND (reference sequence). The CDR3 loop spans 13 amino acids. Trimming at V came to 5 bases and at J to 8 bases, leaving 8 bases not matched to a gene. CDR3 sequence reads: CASSPQTGFEAFF. The CDR3 DNA reads TGTGCCAGTAGTCCTCAGACAGGGTTCGAAGCTTTCTTT.

This sequence joins TRBV3-1 (or the pseudogene TRBV3-2) and TRBJ2-7, with D unclear. CDR1 LGHDT and CDR2 YNNKEL come from the germline V gene (reference sequence). Trimming removed 4 bases at V and 7 bases at J, with 11 bases between. The CDR3 covers 12 residues. The DNA of the CDR3 is TGTGCCAGCAGCCGGAGTAGCTGGGAGCAGTACTTC. Translating gives CASSRSSWEQYF.

This clone was seen only a few times. The V and J genes are TRBV19 and TRBJ1-1, with no clear D. V was clipped by 3 bases and J by 1 base, with 6 bases between them. This CDR3 contains 13 residues. Germline-derived CDR1 and CDR2 are LNHDA and SQIVND (reference sequence). CDR3 nucleotide sequence: TGTGCCAGTAGTATTACGGGGAACACTGAAGCTTTCTTT. Encoded protein: CASSITGNTEAFF.

This chain joins TRBV5-8 and TRBJ2-3; 10 nucleotides line up with TRBD1. V gave up 3 bases and J gave up 6 bases; unmatched junction bases: 4. Germline V gene sequence: CDR1 SGHTS, CDR2 YDEGEE. The CDR3 totals 14 residues. CDR3 in amino acids: CASSWDRGSDTQYF. In DNA form, the CDR3 reads TGTGCCAGCAGCTGGGACAGGGGATCGGATACGCAGTATTTT.

This clone was seen only a few times. The chain uses TRBV15 and TRBJ2-1; a possible D gene is TRBD2 (6 bases). V was shortened by 3 bases and J by 1 base, with 13 bases between the two germline ends. The length of the CDR3 is 16 residues. Germline V gene sequence: CDR1 LNHNV, CDR2 YYDKDF (reference sequence). The CDR3 is CATSRGSGGSYNEQFF. CDR3 bases: TGTGCCACCAGCAGGGGGAGCGGAGGGTCCTACAATGAGCAGTTCTTC.

The chain joins TRBV7-8 to TRBJ1-4, with D unresolved. The germline gives CDR1 SGHVS, CDR2 FQNEAQ. Trimming stripped 3 bases from V and 2 bases from J, with 10 bases between. This CDR3 comprises 15 residues. The CDR3 region has the DNA TGTGCCAGCAGCTTTTTCGGGATCACTAATGAAAAACTGTTTTTT. This sequence encodes CASSFFGITNEKLFF.

The chain couples TRBV7-8 to TRBJ1-4; TRBD1 agrees at 9 bases. The CDR3 contains 15 residues. CDR1 and CDR2 from the germline V gene are SGHVS and FQNEAQ. V was clipped by 0 bases and J by 8 bases; unmatched bases: 4. CDR3 region: CASSLAEQGAEKLFF. The DNA of the CDR3 is TGTGCCAGCAGCTTAGCGGAACAGGGGGCGGAAAAACTGTTTTTT.

This chain joins TRBV6-5 and TRBJ1-6; D perhaps matches TRBD1 (5 bases). The V end lost 0 bases, the J end lost 7 bases, and 13 bases lay between the germline ends. CDR3 size: 16 residues. Germline V gene sequence: CDR1 MNHEY, CDR2 SVGAGI. The CDR3 spells CASSYSTARTNSPLHF. CDR3 nucleotides: TGTGCCAGCAGTTACTCGACAGCCAGAACAAATTCACCCCTCCACTTT.

This clone was counted a single time. The genes are TRBV5-4 and TRBJ2-7; TRBD1 matches 10 bases. The germline V gene encodes CDR1 SGHNT and CDR2 YYREEE (reference sequence). The CDR3 totals 16 residues. Germline trimming cut 3 bases from V and 4 bases from J; bases unmatched to any gene: 10. The CDR3, as DNA: TGTGCCAGCAGCTGGGGGGCGGGACAGGGGAAATACGAGCAGTACTTC. Amino acids: CASSWGAGQGKYEQYF.

This clone was observed once. Written as DNA, the CDR3 is TGTGCCAGCATAATTGGGAGCCGCAATTCACCCCTCCACTTT. The encoded protein is CASIIGSRNSPLHF. The V call is TRBV28, the J call TRBJ1-6; D is unclear. The V end was cut by 7 bases, the J end by 7 bases, with 14 bases between. There are 14 residues in the CDR3. Germline CDR1 reads MDHEN; CDR2 reads SYDVKM.